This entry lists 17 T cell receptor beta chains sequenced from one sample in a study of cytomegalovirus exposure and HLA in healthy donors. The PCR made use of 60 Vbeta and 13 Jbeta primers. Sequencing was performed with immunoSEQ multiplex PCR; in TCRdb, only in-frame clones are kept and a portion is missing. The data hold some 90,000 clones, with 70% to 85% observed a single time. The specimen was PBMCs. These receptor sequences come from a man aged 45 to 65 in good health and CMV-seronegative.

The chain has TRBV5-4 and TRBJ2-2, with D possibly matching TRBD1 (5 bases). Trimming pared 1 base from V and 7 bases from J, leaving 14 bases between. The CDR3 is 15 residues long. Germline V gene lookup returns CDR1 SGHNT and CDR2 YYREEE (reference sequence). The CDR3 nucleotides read TGTGCCAGCAGCTTGCAGGGCAGGGATAACGGGGAGCTGTTTTTT. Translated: CASSLQGRDNGELFF.

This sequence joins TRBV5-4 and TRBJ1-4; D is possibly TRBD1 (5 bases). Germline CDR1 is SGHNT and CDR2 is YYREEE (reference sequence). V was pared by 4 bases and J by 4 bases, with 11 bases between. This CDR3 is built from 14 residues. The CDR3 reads CASSPGGGNEKLFF. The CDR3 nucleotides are TGTGCCAGCAGCCCGGGGGGGGGTAATGAAAAACTGTTTTTT.

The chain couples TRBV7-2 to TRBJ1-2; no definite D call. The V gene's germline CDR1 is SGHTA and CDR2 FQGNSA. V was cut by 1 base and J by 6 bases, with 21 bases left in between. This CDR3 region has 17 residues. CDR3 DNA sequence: TGTGCCAGCAGCTTAGAAAATTTGCGGTTTAAGACGGATGGCTACACCTTC. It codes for CASSLENLRFKTDGYTF.

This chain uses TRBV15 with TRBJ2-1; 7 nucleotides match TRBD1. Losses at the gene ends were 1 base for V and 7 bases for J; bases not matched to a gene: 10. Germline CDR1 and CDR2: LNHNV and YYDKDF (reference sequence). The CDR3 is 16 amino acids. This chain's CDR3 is CATSRVRTGDGNEQFF. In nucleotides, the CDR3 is TGTGCCACCAGCAGAGTACGGACAGGAGATGGGAATGAGCAGTTCTTC.

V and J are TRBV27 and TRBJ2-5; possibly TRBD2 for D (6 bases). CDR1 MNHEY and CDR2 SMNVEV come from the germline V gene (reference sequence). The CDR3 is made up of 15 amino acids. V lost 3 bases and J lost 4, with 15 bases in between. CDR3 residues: CASSFGAGRGETQYF. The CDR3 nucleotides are TGTGCCAGCAGTTTCGGTGCGGGAAGAGGAGAGACCCAGTACTTC.

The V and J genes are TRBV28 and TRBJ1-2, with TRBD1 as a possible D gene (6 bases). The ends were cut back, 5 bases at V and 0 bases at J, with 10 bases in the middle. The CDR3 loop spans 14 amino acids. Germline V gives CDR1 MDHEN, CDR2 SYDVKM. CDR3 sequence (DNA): TGTGCCAGCAGTAGGACAGAACCTAACTATGGCTACACCTTC. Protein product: CASSRTEPNYGYTF.

DNA of the CDR3: TGTGCCAGCGGATTCCAGCACCCAGGCAATGAGCAGTTCTTC. Translating it yields CASGFQHPGNEQFF. This chain joins TRBV6-5 and TRBJ2-1; D unclear. CDR1 MNHEY and CDR2 SVGAGI come from the germline V gene. The V gene lost 8 bases and the J gene lost 6 bases, with 17 bases spanning the gap. The length of the CDR3 is 14 residues.

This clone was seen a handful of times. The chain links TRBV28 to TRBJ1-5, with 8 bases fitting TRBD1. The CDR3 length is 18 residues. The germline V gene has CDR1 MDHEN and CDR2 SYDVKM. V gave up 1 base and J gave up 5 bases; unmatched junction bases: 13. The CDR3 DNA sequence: TGTGCCAGCAGTTTATTGGGGAGCGGGACAGGTACCGATCAGCCCCAGCATTTT. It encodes CASSLLGSGTGTDQPQHF.

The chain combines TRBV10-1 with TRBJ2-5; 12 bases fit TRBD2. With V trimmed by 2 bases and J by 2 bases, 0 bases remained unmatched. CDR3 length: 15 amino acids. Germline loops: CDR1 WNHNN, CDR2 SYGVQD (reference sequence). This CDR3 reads CASSEGLAGQETQYF. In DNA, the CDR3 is TGCGCCAGCAGTGAGGGACTAGCGGGACAAGAGACCCAGTACTTC.

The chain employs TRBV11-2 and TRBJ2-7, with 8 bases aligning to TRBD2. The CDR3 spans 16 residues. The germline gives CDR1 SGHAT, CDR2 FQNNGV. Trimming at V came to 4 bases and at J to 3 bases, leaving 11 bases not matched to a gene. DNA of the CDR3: TGTGCCAGCAGCTCGCCGTATGGCGCGGGAGGCTACGAGCAGTACTTC. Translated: CASSSPYGAGGYEQYF.

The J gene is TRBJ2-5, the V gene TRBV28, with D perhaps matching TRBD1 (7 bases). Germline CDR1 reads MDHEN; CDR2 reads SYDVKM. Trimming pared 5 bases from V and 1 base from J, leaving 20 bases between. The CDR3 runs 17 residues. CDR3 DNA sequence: TGTGCCAGCAGTCTACTACAGGGGCTGGGGGGCCAAGAGACCCAGTACTTC. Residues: CASSLLQGLGGQETQYF.

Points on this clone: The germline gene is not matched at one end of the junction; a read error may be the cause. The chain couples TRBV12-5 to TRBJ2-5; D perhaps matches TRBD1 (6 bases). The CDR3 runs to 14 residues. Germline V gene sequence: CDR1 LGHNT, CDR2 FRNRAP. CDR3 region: CASAAGTTWEIQYF. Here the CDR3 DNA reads TGTGCTAGTGCCGCCGGGACAACCTGGGAGATCCAGTACTTC.

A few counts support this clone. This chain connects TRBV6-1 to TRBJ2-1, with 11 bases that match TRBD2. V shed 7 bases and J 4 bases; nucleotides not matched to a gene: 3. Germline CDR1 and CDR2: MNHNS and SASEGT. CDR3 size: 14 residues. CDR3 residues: CASILAGGYNEQFF. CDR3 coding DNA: TGTGCCAGCATCCTAGCGGGAGGATACAATGAGCAGTTCTTC.

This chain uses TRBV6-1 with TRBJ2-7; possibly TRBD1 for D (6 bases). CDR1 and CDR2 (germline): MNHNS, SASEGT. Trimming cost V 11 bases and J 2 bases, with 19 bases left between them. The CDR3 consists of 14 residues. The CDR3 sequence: CAVKSGAVTYEQYF. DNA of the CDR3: TGTGCCGTTAAATCAGGGGCAGTTACCTACGAGCAGTACTTC.

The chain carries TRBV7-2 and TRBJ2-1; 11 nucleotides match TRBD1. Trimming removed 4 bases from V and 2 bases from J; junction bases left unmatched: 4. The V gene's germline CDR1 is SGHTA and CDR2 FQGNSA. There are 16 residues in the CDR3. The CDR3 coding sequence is TGTGCCAGCAGCTATTTGGGACAGGGGGCCTACAATGAGCAGTTCTTC. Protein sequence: CASSYLGQGAYNEQFF.

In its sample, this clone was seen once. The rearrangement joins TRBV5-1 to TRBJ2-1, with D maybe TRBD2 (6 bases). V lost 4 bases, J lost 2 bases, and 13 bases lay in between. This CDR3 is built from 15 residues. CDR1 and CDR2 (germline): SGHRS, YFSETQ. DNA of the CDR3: TGCGCCAGCAGCCCGGAGGGTAACCCCTACAATGAGCAGTTCTTC. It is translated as CASSPEGNPYNEQFF.

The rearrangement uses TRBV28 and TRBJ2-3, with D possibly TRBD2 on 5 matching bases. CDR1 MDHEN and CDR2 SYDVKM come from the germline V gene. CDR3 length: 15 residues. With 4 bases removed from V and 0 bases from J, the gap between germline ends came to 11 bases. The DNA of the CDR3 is TGTGCCAGCAGTTCGTCGGACTGGAGCACAGATACGCAGTATTTT. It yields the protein CASSSSDWSTDTQYF.